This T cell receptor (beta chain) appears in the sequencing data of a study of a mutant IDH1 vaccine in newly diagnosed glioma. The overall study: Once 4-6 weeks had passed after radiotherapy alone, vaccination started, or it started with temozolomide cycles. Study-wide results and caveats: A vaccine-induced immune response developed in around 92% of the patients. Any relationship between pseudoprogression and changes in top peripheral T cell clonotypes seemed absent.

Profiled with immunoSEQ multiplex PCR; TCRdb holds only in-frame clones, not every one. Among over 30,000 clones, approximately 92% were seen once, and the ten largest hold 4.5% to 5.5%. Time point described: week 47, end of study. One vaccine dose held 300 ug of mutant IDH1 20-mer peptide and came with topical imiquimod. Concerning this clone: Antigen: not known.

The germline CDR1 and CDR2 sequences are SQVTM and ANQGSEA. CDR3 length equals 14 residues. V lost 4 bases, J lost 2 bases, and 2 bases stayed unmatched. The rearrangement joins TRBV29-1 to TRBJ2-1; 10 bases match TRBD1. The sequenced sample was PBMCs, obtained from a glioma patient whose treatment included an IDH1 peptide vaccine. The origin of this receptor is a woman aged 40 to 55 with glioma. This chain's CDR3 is CSVGDRGPYNEQFF. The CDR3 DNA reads TGCAGCGTTGGGGACAGGGGACCCTACAATGAGCAGTTCTTC.